Listed below are T cell receptor beta chains from one sample, sequenced in a study of T cells after yellow fever vaccination. In TCRdb, the 5' RACE reads were re-called with MiXCR into one record per CDR3 protein. The data contain roughly 400,000 distinct CDR3 sequences, over 15% of them seen just once; the ten biggest clones take up 18%. This sample comprised PBMCs, obtained before the yellow fever booster vaccination. The receptors were sampled from a young man who received the YFV17D yellow fever vaccine. Both conserved end residues are part of each CDR3. The order of the fields is D gene, clone size, J gene, V gene, CDR3 DNA, CDR3 protein. The D gene is left open where the match is weak. Only part of the rows carry a size: once, few, many, or a class if the clone is expanded.

d_gene: TRBD2
abundance: .
j_gene: TRBJ2-3
v_gene: TRBV7-9
CDR3nt: TGTGCCAGCAGCTGGGAGGGTGGCACAGATACGCAGTATTTT
CDR3aa: CASSWEGGTDTQYF

d_gene: TRBD1
abundance: few
j_gene: TRBJ2-5
v_gene: TRBV15
CDR3nt: TGTGCCACCAGCAGCCGGGGACAGGGTGGAGAGACCCAGTACTTC
CDR3aa: CATSSRGQGGETQYF

d_gene: .
abundance: few
j_gene: TRBJ2-5
v_gene: TRBV19
CDR3nt: TGTGCCAGTAGTTCGGTAAAAACCGGCCAAGAGACCCAGTACTTC
CDR3aa: CASSSVKTGQETQYF

d_gene: TRBD1
abundance: few
j_gene: TRBJ2-3
v_gene: TRBV5-1
CDR3nt: TGCGCCAGCAGCTTGGAGGACAGGGGGGATACGCAGTATTTT
CDR3aa: CASSLEDRGDTQYF

d_gene: .
abundance: few
j_gene: TRBJ2-3
v_gene: TRBV15
CDR3nt: TGTGCCACCAGCAGAGGCCAGGCAGATACGCAGTATTTT
CDR3aa: CATSRGQADTQYF

d_gene: .
abundance: .
j_gene: TRBJ2-3
v_gene: TRBV24-1
CDR3nt: TGTGCCACCAGTGAACAGGGCTATACGCAGTATTTT
CDR3aa: CATSEQGYTQYF

d_gene: .
abundance: .
j_gene: TRBJ1-1
v_gene: TRBV7-2
CDR3nt: TGTGCCAGCAGTTTCGGACCCTCCAACACTGAAGCTTTCTTT
CDR3aa: CASSFGPSNTEAFF

d_gene: TRBD2
abundance: .
j_gene: TRBJ2-4
v_gene: TRBV7-2
CDR3nt: TGTGCCAGCAGCTTGGCCCCGGGGGGAAGGGGCAAAAACATTCAGTACTTC
CDR3aa: CASSLAPGGRGKNIQYF

d_gene: .
abundance: many
j_gene: TRBJ2-7
v_gene: TRBV4-3
CDR3nt: TGCGCCAGCAGCGGCAGCATGGGCAGGGGTGCCGAGCAGTACTTC
CDR3aa: CASSGSMGRGAEQYF

d_gene: TRBD1
abundance: .
j_gene: TRBJ2-1
v_gene: TRBV2
CDR3nt: TGTGCCAACGACAGGGCTCCCAACAATGAGCAGTTCTTC
CDR3aa: CANDRAPNNEQFF

d_gene: .
abundance: .
j_gene: TRBJ1-1
v_gene: TRBV9
CDR3nt: TGTGCCAGCAGCGTAGGGGGCCCGGGGACTGAAGCTTTCTTT
CDR3aa: CASSVGGPGTEAFF

d_gene: .
abundance: .
j_gene: TRBJ1-1
v_gene: TRBV4-3
CDR3nt: TGCGCCAGCAGCCAAGGACCGGCGGCTGAAGCTTTCTTT
CDR3aa: CASSQGPAAEAFF

d_gene: TRBD2
abundance: .
j_gene: TRBJ2-5
v_gene: TRBV7-9
CDR3nt: TGTGCCAGCAGGGGGGCTAGCGGGTATGAGACCCAGTACTTC
CDR3aa: CASRGASGYETQYF

d_gene: .
abundance: .
j_gene: TRBJ2-5
v_gene: TRBV5-1
CDR3nt: TGCGCCAGCAGCTTGGCCCCCCTGGAGACCCAGTACTTC
CDR3aa: CASSLAPLETQYF

d_gene: TRBD1
abundance: .
j_gene: TRBJ1-1
v_gene: TRBV11-2
CDR3nt: TGTGCCAGCACCCACAGGGGTATCACTGAAGCTTTCTTT
CDR3aa: CASTHRGITEAFF

d_gene: .
abundance: many
j_gene: TRBJ2-5
v_gene: TRBV27
CDR3nt: TGTGCCAGCAGTTTATCCCGCAGGGAAGAGACCCAGTACTTC
CDR3aa: CASSLSRREETQYF

d_gene: .
abundance: .
j_gene: TRBJ2-3
v_gene: TRBV7-9
CDR3nt: TGTGCCAGCAGCTTAGAACCGTCCGCGACAGATACGCAGTATTTT
CDR3aa: CASSLEPSATDTQYF

d_gene: .
abundance: .
j_gene: TRBJ2-3
v_gene: TRBV6-5
CDR3nt: TGTGCCAGCACCCCCGGGCGGCATACGGCTATTAGCACAGATACGCAGTATTTT
CDR3aa: CASTPGRHTAISTDTQYF

d_gene: .
abundance: .
j_gene: TRBJ2-7
v_gene: TRBV7-9
CDR3nt: TGTGCCAGCAGCCCGTCGGCCGAGCAGTACTTC
CDR3aa: CASSPSAEQYF

d_gene: .
abundance: .
j_gene: TRBJ2-5
v_gene: TRBV5-1
CDR3nt: TGCGCCAGCGCGGAAGGGGGACCGTACCAAGAGACCCAGTACTTC
CDR3aa: CASAEGGPYQETQYF

d_gene: .
abundance: few
j_gene: TRBJ2-5
v_gene: TRBV30
CDR3nt: TGTGCCTGGACAGAAGGGCTCCCACAAGAGACCCAGTACTTC
CDR3aa: CAWTEGLPQETQYF

d_gene: .
abundance: many
j_gene: TRBJ2-2
v_gene: TRBV20-1
CDR3nt: TGCAGTGCTAGTAACTATGTCGACGGGGAGCTGTTTTTT
CDR3aa: CSASNYVDGELFF

d_gene: TRBD1
abundance: few
j_gene: TRBJ1-5
v_gene: TRBV18
CDR3nt: TGTGCCAGCTCACCTGACAGGGTCACCCAGCCCCAGCATTTT
CDR3aa: CASSPDRVTQPQHF

d_gene: TRBD1
abundance: .
j_gene: TRBJ2-4
v_gene: TRBV5-1
CDR3nt: TGCGCCAGCAGCGAACCGGGGACAGCGTCCAAAAACATTCAGTACTTC
CDR3aa: CASSEPGTASKNIQYF

d_gene: .
abundance: few
j_gene: TRBJ1-2
v_gene: TRBV7-2
CDR3nt: TGTGCCAGCAGCTCGGGACAACGGATCCATGGCTACACCTTC
CDR3aa: CASSSGQRIHGYTF